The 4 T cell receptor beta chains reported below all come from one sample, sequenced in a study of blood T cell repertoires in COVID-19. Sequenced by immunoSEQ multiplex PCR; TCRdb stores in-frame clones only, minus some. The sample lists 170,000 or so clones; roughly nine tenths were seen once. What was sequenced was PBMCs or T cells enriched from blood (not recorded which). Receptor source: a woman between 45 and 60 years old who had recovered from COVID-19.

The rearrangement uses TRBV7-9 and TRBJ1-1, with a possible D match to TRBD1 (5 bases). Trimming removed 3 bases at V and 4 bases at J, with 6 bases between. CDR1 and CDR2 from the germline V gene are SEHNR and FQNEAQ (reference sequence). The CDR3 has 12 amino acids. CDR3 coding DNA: TGTGCCAGCAGCTTCACAGGCACTGAAGCTTTCTTT. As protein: CASSFTGTEAFF.

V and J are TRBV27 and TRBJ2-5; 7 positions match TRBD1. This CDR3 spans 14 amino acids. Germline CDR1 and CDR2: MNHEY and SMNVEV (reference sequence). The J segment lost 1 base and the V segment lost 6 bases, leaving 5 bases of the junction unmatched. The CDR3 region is CASSPGQVQETQYF. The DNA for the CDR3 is TGTGCCAGCAGCCCTGGACAGGTCCAAGAGACCCAGTACTTC.

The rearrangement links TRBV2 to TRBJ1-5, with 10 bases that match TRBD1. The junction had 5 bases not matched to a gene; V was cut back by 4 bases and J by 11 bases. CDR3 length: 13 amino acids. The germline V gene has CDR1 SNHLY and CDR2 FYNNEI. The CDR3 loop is CASSGFGTGAQHF. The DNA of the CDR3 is TGTGCCAGCAGTGGATTTGGGACAGGGGCCCAGCATTTT. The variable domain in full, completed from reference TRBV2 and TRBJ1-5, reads EPEVTQTPSHQVTQMGQEVILRCVPISNHLYFYWYRQILGQKVEFLVSFYNNEISEKSEIFDDQFSVERPDGSNFTLKIRSTKLEDSAMYFCASSGFGTGAQHFGDGTRLSIL.

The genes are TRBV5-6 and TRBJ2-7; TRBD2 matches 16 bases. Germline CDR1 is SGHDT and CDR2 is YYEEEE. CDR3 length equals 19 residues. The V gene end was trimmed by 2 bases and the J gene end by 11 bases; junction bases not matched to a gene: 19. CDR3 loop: CASSFRARVTGTSGRAEYF. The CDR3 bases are TGTGCCAGCAGCTTCCGAGCCAGAGTTACCGGGACTAGCGGGAGGGCTGAGTACTTC.